Shown below are 19 T cell receptor beta chains from a single sample sequenced in a study of blood T cells in healthy people across ages. A J-beta primer mix and a sample-barcoded 5' primer were used in a second PCR of roughly 6 to 11 cycles. TCRdb reprocessed the 5' RACE reads with MiXCR, giving one entry per CDR3 protein. The table records some 790,000 distinct CDR3 sequences, under 35% of them present only once. Sequenced: blood. The receptors shown here come from a woman of 80 years or more in good health.

A remark on this clonotype: A much larger clone sits a single nucleotide away, making a read error possible. The gene calls are TRBV12-3 or TRBV12-4 and TRBJ1-6; the D is unclear. The CDR3 is 14 residues long. The CDR3, as DNA: TGTGCCAGCGGTTTAGGCCGGACCTATTCACCCCTCCACTTT. It yields the protein CASGLGRTYSPLHF.

In its sample, this clonotype was seen a few times. This may come from a read error, since a much larger clone is one base off. This chain connects TRBV7-2 to TRBJ2-5; 7 nucleotides align to TRBD1. Germline values: CDR1 SGHTA, CDR2 FQGNSA. V lost 5 bases to trimming and J lost 4 bases; unmatched junction nucleotides: 10. This CDR3 comprises 15 residues. In DNA form, the CDR3 reads TGTGCCAGCAGCGGACAGGCCTGGTGGGGAGAGACCCAGTACTTC. Amino acid sequence: CASSGQAWWGETQYF.

This clonotype showed up just a few times. The gene calls are TRBV28 and TRBJ1-5; tentative D call: TRBD1 (5 bases). V lost 6 bases and J lost 6, with 18 bases in between. Germline V gene sequence: CDR1 MDHEN, CDR2 SYDVKM. The CDR3 contains 15 residues. The CDR3 spells CASSPLAGGGQPQHF. The CDR3 DNA reads TGTGCCAGCAGCCCCCTGGCGGGGGGAGGTCAGCCCCAGCATTTT.

Notes on this clonotype: With a much larger clone just one base away, this may be a read error. The genes are TRBV30 and TRBJ1-5; 7 bases are shared with TRBD1. This CDR3 has 15 residues. CDR1 and CDR2 from the germline V gene are GTSNPN and SVGIG (reference sequence). V dropped 4 bases and J dropped 2; count of bases not matched to a gene: 8. CDR3: CAWIRQGYGNQPQHF. The CDR3 DNA reads as TGTGCCTGGATTCGACAGGGCTATGGCAATCAGCCCCAGCATTTT.

The table lists this clonotype with a few counts. V and J are TRBV6-6 and TRBJ1-1; D ambiguous. Germline assignment: CDR1 MNHNY and CDR2 SVGAGI (reference sequence). V dropped 4 bases and J dropped 5 bases, with 14 bases sitting between them. The CDR3 is made up of 14 amino acids. Written as DNA, the CDR3 is TGTGCCAGCAGTTCCTCGCTAGGGAGAACTGAAGCTTTCTTT. Protein sequence: CASSSSLGRTEAFF.

The rearrangement uses TRBV3-1 and TRBJ2-7; tentatively, D is TRBD1 (6 bases). CDR3 length: 13 amino acids. Looked up from germline, CDR1 is LGHDT and CDR2 is YNNKEL (reference sequence). V was pared by 3 bases and J by 7 bases, with 13 bases between. Written as DNA, the CDR3 is TGTGCCAGCAGCCAGAGCAGGGGCGGTGAGCAGTACTTC. Amino acid sequence: CASSQSRGGEQYF.

The chain uses TRBV5-1 and TRBJ1-1; D remains ambiguous. Germline CDR1 reads SGHRS; CDR2 reads YFSETQ. Trimming removed 2 bases from V and 1 base from J, with 12 bases in between. This CDR3 has 15 residues. This CDR3 is CASSLPSSGNTEAFF. The CDR3 nucleotides are TGCGCCAGCAGCTTACCATCTAGTGGGAACACTGAAGCTTTCTTT.

This clonotype has at least ten counts. This chain uses TRBV5-1 with TRBJ2-6, with D unclear. Germline V gene lookup returns CDR1 SGHRS and CDR2 YFSETQ. CDR3 length equals 16 residues. Trimming cost V 3 bases and J 0 bases, with 10 bases left between them. CDR3 bases: TGCGCCAGCAGCTCGTTATTGGGCTCTGGGGCCAACGTCCTGACTTTC. Encoded protein: CASSSLLGSGANVLTF.

There are many counts of this clonotype. CDR3 sequence reads: CASSQDGYRTATQETQYF. In nucleotides, the CDR3 is TGCGCCAGCAGCCAAGATGGGTACCGGACAGCTACCCAAGAGACCCAGTACTTC. The chain recombines TRBV4-3 with TRBJ2-5; a possible D gene is TRBD1 (6 bases). Germline V gene sequence: CDR1 LGHNA, CDR2 YSLEER. Trimming left V 0 bases short and J 1 base short, with 18 bases between. This CDR3 is built from 18 residues.

This clonotype was observed a few times. This chain joins TRBV12-3 or TRBV12-4 and TRBJ2-1, with D unclear. The J call could be wrong; TRBJ2-7 is a better fit for the DNA end. This CDR3 contains 15 residues. The CDR3 DNA follows: TGTGCCAGCAGTTTAGAAGGTCTTCCCTACAATGAGCAGTACTTC. Its protein product is CASSLEGLPYNEQYF.

With regard to this clonotype: This clone may be a read error of a much larger clone one base away. This chain links TRBV2 with TRBJ1-4; no firm D call. The CDR3 spans 14 residues. Looked up from germline, CDR1 is SNHLY and CDR2 is FYNNEI. The CDR3: CTSRNRESNEKLFF. The CDR3 region has the DNA TGTACCAGCAGGAACCGGGAATCTAATGAAAAACTGTTTTTT.

This clonotype was recorded at least ten times. V gene TRBV4-1 combines with J gene TRBJ2-3; D perhaps matches TRBD1 (6 bases). The length of the CDR3 is 15 residues. Germline lookup yields CDR1 MGHRA and CDR2 YSYEKL. The V gene lost 4 bases and the J gene lost 3 bases, with 14 bases spanning the gap. CDR3 in DNA: TGCGCCAGCAGCCTCGACAGGACCGGAACAGATACGCAGTATTTT. It encodes CASSLDRTGTDTQYF.

The chain combines TRBV11-2 with TRBJ1-5; unclear D gene. Trimming shortened V by 1 base and J by 2 bases, and 6 bases separated the two germline ends. The CDR3 has 14 residues. Germline lookup yields CDR1 SGHAT and CDR2 FQNNGV. CDR3 sequence: CASSLAEGNQPQHF. The DNA of the CDR3 is TGTGCCAGCAGCTTAGCTGAGGGCAATCAGCCCCAGCATTTT.

Comment on this clonotype: A much larger clone sits a single nucleotide away, making a read error possible. The chain joins TRBV7-2 to TRBJ2-7; perhaps D is TRBD1 or TRBD2 (5 bases each). Germline values: CDR1 SGHTA, CDR2 FQGNSA. The CDR3 has 16 residues. CDR3 sequence reads: CASSLRRRQGAYGQYF. The CDR3 DNA reads TGTGCCAGCAGCTTAAGGAGGAGGCAGGGAGCCTACGGGCAGTACTTC.

The V gene is TRBV12-3 or TRBV12-4, the J gene TRBJ2-3; 7 bases are a match to TRBD2. With 2 bases clipped from V and 4 bases from J, the junction kept 6 bases outside the gene matches. This CDR3 is built from 15 residues. The CDR3 DNA is TGTGCCAGCAGTTTACGGGACTACTATCCAGATACGCAGTATTTT. Protein: CASSLRDYYPDTQYF.

This chain joins TRBV27 and TRBJ2-7; D possibly matches TRBD1 or TRBD2 (5 bases each). The CDR3 extends over 15 amino acids. Per the germline V gene, CDR1 is MNHEY and CDR2 is SMNVEV (reference sequence). The germline V and J ends were trimmed by 7 bases and 3 bases, with 19 bases remaining between them. The CDR3 sequence: CASKIEGRSHYEQYF. The CDR3 bases are TGTGCCAGCAAGATTGAGGGGAGAAGCCACTACGAGCAGTACTTC.

The chain combines TRBV20-1 with TRBJ1-1; TRBD1 matches 7 bases. Per the germline V gene, CDR1 is DFQATT and CDR2 is SNEGSKA (reference sequence). The CDR3 has 14 residues. V was clipped by 3 bases and J by 7 bases; unmatched bases: 11. For the CDR3, the DNA is TGCAGTGCTAGCGAAACCGTGAACAGGGGTGAAGCTTTCTTT. Translation gives CSASETVNRGEAFF.

This clonotype came up many times. The chain employs TRBV4-3 and TRBJ2-6, with 8 bases that match TRBD1. The V gene's germline CDR1 is LGHNA and CDR2 YSLEER. This CDR3 is 16 amino acids long. V lost 2 bases, J lost 3 bases, and 3 bases stayed unmatched. For the CDR3, the DNA is TGCGCCAGCAGCCAAAAACAGGGGGGTGGGGCCAACGTCCTGACTTTC. Translation: CASSQKQGGGANVLTF.

This clonotype was recorded at least ten times. The chain couples TRBV11-2 to TRBJ2-7; 7 bases are shared with TRBD1. CDR3 size: 14 residues. Germline V gene sequence: CDR1 SGHAT, CDR2 FQNNGV. The V segment lost 5 bases and the J segment 5 bases; nucleotides outside the gene matches: 9. Here the CDR3 DNA reads TGTGCCAGCAGCGCGCAGGGGGTACGGAACGAGCAGTACTTC. The encoded protein is CASSAQGVRNEQYF. Based on the CDR3 plus reference TRBV11-2 and TRBJ2-7, the full variable domain is EAGVAQSPRYKIIEKRQSVAFWCNPISGHATLYWYQQILGQGPKLLIQFQNNGVVDDSQLPKDRFSAERLKGVDSTLKIQPAKLEDSAVYLCASSAQGVRNEQYFGPGTRLTVT.